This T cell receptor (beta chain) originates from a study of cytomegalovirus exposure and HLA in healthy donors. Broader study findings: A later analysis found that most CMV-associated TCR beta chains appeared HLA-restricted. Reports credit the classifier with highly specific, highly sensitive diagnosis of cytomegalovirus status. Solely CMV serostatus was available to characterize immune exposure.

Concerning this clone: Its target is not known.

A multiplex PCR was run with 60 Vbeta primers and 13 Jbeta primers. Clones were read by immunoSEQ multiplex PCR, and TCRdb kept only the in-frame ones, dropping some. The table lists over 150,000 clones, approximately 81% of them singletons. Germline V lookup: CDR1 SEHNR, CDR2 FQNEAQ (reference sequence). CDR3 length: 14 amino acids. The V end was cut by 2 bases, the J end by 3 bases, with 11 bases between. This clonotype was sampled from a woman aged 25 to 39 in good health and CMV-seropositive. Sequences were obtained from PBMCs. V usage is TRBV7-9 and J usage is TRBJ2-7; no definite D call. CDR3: CASSLPETNYEQYF. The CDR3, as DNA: TGTGCCAGCAGCTTACCAGAAACTAACTACGAGCAGTACTTC.